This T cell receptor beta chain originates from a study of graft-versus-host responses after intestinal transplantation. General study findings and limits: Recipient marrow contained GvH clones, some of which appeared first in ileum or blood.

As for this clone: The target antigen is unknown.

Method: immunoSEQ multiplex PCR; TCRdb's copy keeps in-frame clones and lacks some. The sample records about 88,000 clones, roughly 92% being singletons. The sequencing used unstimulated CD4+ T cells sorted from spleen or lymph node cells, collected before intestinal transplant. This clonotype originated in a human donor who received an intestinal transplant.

Here the CDR3 reads CASSDQGSPNTEAFF. The CDR3 DNA reads as TGCGCCAGCAGTGACCAGGGATCCCCGAACACTGAAGCTTTCTTT. The chain joins TRBV10-1 to TRBJ1-1; tentative D call: TRBD1 (5 bases). CDR3 size: 15 residues. The germline V and J ends were trimmed by 3 bases and 1 base, with 12 bases remaining between them. CDR1 WNHNN and CDR2 SYGVQD come from the germline V gene (reference sequence).